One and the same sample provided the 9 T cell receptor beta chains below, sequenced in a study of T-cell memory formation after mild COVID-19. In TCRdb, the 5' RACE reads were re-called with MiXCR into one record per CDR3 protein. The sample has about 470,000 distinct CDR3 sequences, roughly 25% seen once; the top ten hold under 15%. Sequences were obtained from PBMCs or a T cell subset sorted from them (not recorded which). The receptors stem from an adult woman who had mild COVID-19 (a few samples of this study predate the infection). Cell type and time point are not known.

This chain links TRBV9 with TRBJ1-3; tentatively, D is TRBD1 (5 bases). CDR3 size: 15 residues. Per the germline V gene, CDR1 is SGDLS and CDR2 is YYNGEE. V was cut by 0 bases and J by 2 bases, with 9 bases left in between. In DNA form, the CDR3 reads TGTGCCAGCAGCGTAGGTGACAGCACTGGAAACACCATATATTTT. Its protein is CASSVGDSTGNTIYF. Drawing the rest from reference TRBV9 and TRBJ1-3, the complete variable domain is DSGVTQTPKHLITATGQRVTLRCSPRSGDLSVYWYQQSLDQGLQFLIQYYNGEERAKGNILERFSAQQFPDLHSELNLSSLELGDSALYFCASSVGDSTGNTIYFGEGSWLTVV.

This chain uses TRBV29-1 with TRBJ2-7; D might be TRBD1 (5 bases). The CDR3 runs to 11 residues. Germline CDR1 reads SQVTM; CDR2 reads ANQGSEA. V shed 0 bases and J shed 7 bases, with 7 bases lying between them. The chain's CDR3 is CSVEDYREQYF. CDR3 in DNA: TGCAGCGTTGAAGATTACAGGGAGCAGTACTTC.

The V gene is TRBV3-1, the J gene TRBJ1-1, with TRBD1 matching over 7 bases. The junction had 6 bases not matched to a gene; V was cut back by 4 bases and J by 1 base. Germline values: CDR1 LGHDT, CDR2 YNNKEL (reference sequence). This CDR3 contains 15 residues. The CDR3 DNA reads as TGTGCCAGCAGCCTCACGGACAGGAGGAACACTGAAGCTTTCTTT. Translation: CASSLTDRRNTEAFF.

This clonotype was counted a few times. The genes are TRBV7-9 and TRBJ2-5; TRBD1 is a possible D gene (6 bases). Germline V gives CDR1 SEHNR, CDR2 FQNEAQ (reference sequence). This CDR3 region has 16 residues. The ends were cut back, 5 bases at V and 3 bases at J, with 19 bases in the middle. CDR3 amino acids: CASSPGQWAPEETQYF. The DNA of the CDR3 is TGTGCCAGCAGCCCTGGACAGTGGGCTCCCGAAGAGACCCAGTACTTC. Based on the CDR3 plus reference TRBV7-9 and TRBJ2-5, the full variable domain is DTGVSQNPRHKITKRGQNVTFRCDPISEHNRLYWYRQTLGQGPEFLTYFQNEAQLEKSRLLSDRFSAERPKGSFSTLEIQRTEQGDSAMYLCASSPGQWAPEETQYFGPGTRLLVL.

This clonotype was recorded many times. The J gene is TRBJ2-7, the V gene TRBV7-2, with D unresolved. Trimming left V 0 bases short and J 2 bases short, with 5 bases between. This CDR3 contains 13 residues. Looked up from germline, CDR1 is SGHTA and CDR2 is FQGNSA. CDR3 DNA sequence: TGTGCCAGCAGCTTAGCGTCGCCCTACGAGCAGTACTTC. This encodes CASSLASPYEQYF.

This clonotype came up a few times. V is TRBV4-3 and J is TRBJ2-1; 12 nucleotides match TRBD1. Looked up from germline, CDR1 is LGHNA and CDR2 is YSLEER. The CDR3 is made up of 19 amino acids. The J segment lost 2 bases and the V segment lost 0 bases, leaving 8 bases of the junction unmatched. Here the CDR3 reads CASSQDLSRDRGPYNEQFF. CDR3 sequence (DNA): TGCGCCAGCAGCCAAGATCTGTCCCGGGACAGGGGGCCCTACAATGAGCAGTTCTTC.

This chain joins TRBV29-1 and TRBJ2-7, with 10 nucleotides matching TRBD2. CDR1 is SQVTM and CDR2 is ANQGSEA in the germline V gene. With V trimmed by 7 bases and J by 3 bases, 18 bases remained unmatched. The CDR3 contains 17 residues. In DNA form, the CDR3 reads TGCAGCGCCATAGGACTAGCGGAAGACCAAGAGGTCTACGAGCAGTACTTC. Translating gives CSAIGLAEDQEVYEQYF.

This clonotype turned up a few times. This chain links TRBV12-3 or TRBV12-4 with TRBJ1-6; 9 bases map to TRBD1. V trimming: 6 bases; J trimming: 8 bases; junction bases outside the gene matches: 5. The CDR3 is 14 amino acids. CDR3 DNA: TGTGCCAGCAGCCGGACAGGGGTTTATTCACCCCTCCACTTT. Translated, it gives CASSRTGVYSPLHF.

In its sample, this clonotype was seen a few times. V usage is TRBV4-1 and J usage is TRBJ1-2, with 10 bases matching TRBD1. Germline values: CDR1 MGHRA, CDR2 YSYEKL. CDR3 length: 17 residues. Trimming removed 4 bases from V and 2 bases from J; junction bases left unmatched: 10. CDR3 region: CASSRQWDRGKNYGYTF. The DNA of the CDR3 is TGCGCCAGCAGCCGGCAATGGGACAGGGGAAAGAACTATGGCTACACCTTC.